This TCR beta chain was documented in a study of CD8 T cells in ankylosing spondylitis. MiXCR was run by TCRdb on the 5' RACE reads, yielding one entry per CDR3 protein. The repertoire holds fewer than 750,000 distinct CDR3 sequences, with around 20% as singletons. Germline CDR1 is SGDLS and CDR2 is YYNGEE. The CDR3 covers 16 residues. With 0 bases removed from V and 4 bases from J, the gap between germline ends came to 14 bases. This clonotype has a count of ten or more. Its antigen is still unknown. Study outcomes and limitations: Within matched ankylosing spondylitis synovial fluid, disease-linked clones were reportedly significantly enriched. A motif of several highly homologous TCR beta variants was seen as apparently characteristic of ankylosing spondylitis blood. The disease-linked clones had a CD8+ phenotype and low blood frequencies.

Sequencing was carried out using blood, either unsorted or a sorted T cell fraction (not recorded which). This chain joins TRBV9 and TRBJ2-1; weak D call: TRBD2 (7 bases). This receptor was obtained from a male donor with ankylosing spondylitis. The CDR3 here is CASSVVEGGTYNEQFF. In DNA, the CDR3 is TGTGCCAGCAGCGTAGTGGAGGGGGGGACGTACAATGAGCAGTTCTTC.